These 10 T cell receptor beta chains originate from one sample sequenced in a study of regulatory T cells in long-lasting Graves disease. Library construction for TCR beta used iRepertoire HTBI primers and Arm-PCR of CDR3 regions. Each CDR3 protein gets one entry after TCRdb re-called the multiplex PCR reads with MiXCR. The sample has roughly 350,000 distinct CDR3 sequences; approximately 15% are singletons. The time point: newly diagnosed GD, antithyroid drugs for less than 3 months. From RNA extracted from PBMCs, the TCR library was made. This same sample was also taken into another study, of T cells in Graves' hyperthyroidism and ophthalmopathy.

The specimen was peripheral blood mononuclear cells (PBMCs), collected at new diagnosis, from a patient treated with antithyroid drugs. The receptors shown here come from a man aged 40-49 years with Graves disease.

This clonotype was picked up many times. This chain connects TRBV5-1 to TRBJ1-1; D unclear. Germline V gene lookup returns CDR1 SGHRS and CDR2 YFSETQ. Between the trimmed V and J ends, which lost 0 bases and 8 bases, there was a span of 11 bases. The CDR3 has 13 amino acids. The CDR3 reads CASSLVLSREAFF. DNA for the CDR3: TGCGCCAGCAGCTTGGTTCTCTCCAGAGAAGCTTTCTTT.

The rearrangement links TRBV3-1 to TRBJ2-3, with TRBD1 matching over 10 bases. Germline assignment: CDR1 LGHDT and CDR2 YNNKEL (reference sequence). V shed 5 bases, J shed 2 bases, and the junction held 7 bases outside the gene matches. This CDR3 contains 16 residues. The DNA of the CDR3 is TGTGCCAGCAGCTGGGCGGACAGGGGGTTCACAGATACGCAGTATTTT. This codes for CASSWADRGFTDTQYF.

The sample holds many counts of this clonotype. The chain employs TRBV18 and TRBJ1-2, with TRBD1 matching 12 bases. Germline loops: CDR1 KGHSH, CDR2 LQKENI. V trimming: 0 bases; J trimming: 4 bases; junction bases outside the gene matches: 0. The CDR3 contains 15 residues. The CDR3 sequence: CASSPPGQGAYGYTF. The CDR3 region has the DNA TGTGCCAGCTCACCACCGGGACAGGGGGCCTATGGCTACACCTTC.

The rearrangement uses TRBV29-1 and TRBJ2-1; D not resolved. The better agreement between TRBJ2-5 and the DNA end casts doubt on the J call. The CDR3 sequence is 11 residues long. The germline V gene encodes CDR1 SQVTM and CDR2 ANQGSEA. CDR3 sequence reads: CSGREVETQYF. The CDR3 region has the DNA TGCAGCGGCCGAGAGGTCGAGACCCAGTACTTC.

This clonotype was seen repeatedly, ten times or more. This chain joins TRBV11-2 and TRBJ1-6; D gene uncertain. The V gene lost 6 bases and the J gene lost 7 bases, with 13 bases spanning the gap. CDR3 length: 14 residues. CDR1 and CDR2 (germline): SGHAT, FQNNGV. The CDR3 nucleotides are TGTGCCAGCAGTCGCGGGGTTTACAATTCACCCCTCCACTTT. Its translation: CASSRGVYNSPLHF.

This clonotype was counted ten times or more. The chain combines TRBV5-1 with TRBJ2-3; D gene uncertain. This CDR3 comprises 16 residues. Germline lookup yields CDR1 SGHRS and CDR2 YFSETQ. V was trimmed by 4 bases and J by 0 bases, leaving 15 bases between them. CDR3 bases: TGCGCCAGCAGCACGTCCGAGAGTACTAGCACAGATACGCAGTATTTT. It encodes CASSTSESTSTDTQYF.

In its sample, this clonotype was seen many times. V usage is TRBV30 and J usage is TRBJ2-7, with 11 bases that match TRBD1. CDR1 GTSNPN and CDR2 SVGIG come from the germline V gene (reference sequence). The trim removed 5 bases at V and 4 bases at J, leaving 4 bases unmatched. This CDR3 has 13 amino acids. The CDR3 region is CAWVDRGRYEQYF. Written as DNA, the CDR3 is TGTGCCTGGGTGGACAGGGGGCGGTACGAGCAGTACTTC.

The gene calls are TRBV19 and TRBJ2-1; tentatively, D is TRBD1 (6 bases). Germline V gene data show CDR1 as LNHDA and CDR2 as SQIVND (reference sequence). V was clipped by 4 bases and J by 11 bases, with 18 bases between them. CDR3 length: 14 residues. CDR3 in DNA: TGTGCCAGTAGTACCGCGCGACAGGATGGTAAGCAGTTCTTC. Translated, it gives CASSTARQDGKQFF.

This clonotype was observed at least ten times. The chain carries TRBV27 and TRBJ2-7; D tentatively fits TRBD1 or TRBD2 (5 bases each). The CDR3 has 13 amino acids. Trimming removed 2 bases from V and 6 bases from J, with 11 bases in between. Germline CDR1 and CDR2: MNHEY and SMNVEV (reference sequence). The CDR3 is CASSLRGVGEQYF. The CDR3 region has the DNA TGTGCCAGCAGTTTACGAGGGGTGGGCGAGCAGTACTTC.

This clonotype showed up just a few times. The chain recombines TRBV4-1 with TRBJ2-3; TRBD2 agrees at 9 bases. There are 20 residues in the CDR3. Per germline, CDR1 MGHRA and CDR2 YSYEKL. V gave up 1 base and J gave up 3 bases; unmatched junction bases: 17. The CDR3 region has the DNA TGCGCCAGCAGCCAAGTTCCCGCGGGGGGGCTGTTCTCCCGGACAGATACGCAGTATTTT. Protein: CASSQVPAGGLFSRTDTQYF.